A selection of T cell receptor beta chains follows, all from one sample in a study of beta chain features in type 1 diabetes. Only in-frame clones appear in the TCRdb table, and some are missing; sequencing was by immunoSEQ multiplex PCR. The data hold a few hundred thousand clones, with around 14% observed a single time. The source material was naive CD4+ T cells from blood. These receptor sequences come from a young man in good health. CDR3s include the opening cysteine and the closing phenylalanine or tryptophan. Fields, in order: D gene, J gene, V gene, clone size, CDR3 protein, CDR3 DNA. The D gene is left open where the match is weak. Clone sizes are given selectively: once, few, many, or a class where the clone is expanded.

D gene: TRBD2
J gene: TRBJ2-1
V gene: TRBV11-3
clone size: NA
CDR3 protein: CASSLAPRLAGGYSEQFF
CDR3 DNA: TGTGCCAGCAGCTTAGCTCCCCGACTAGCGGGGGGTTACAGTGAGCAGTTCTTC

D gene: NA
J gene: TRBJ2-3
V gene: TRBV10-1
clone size: few
CDR3 protein: CASSDHLGDTQYF
CDR3 DNA: TGCGCCAGCAGTGACCACCTTGGGGATACGCAGTATTTT

D gene: TRBD1
J gene: TRBJ1-5
V gene: TRBV6-1
clone size: NA
CDR3 protein: CASSPQGAQQPQHF
CDR3 DNA: TGTGCCAGCAGTCCACAGGGGGCTCAGCAGCCCCAGCATTTT

D gene: NA
J gene: TRBJ2-4
V gene: TRBV10-3
clone size: few
CDR3 protein: CAILPFLWEPSNIQYF
CDR3 DNA: TGTGCCATTCTCCCCTTCCTTTGGGAACCCTCAAACATTCAGTACTTC

D gene: NA
J gene: TRBJ2-5
V gene: TRBV9
clone size: NA
CDR3 protein: CASSAGTLQETQYF
CDR3 DNA: TGTGCCAGCAGCGCCGGGACGCTGCAAGAGACCCAGTACTTC

D gene: NA
J gene: TRBJ2-3
V gene: TRBV9
clone size: few
CDR3 protein: CASTRTRFGTDTQYF
CDR3 DNA: TGTGCCAGCACCCGAACAAGGTTCGGCACAGATACGCAGTATTTT

D gene: NA
J gene: TRBJ1-6
V gene: TRBV25-1
clone size: few
CDR3 protein: CASRGLGAINSPLHF
CDR3 DNA: TGTGCCAGCAGGGGGTTAGGGGCAATTAATTCACCCCTCCACTTT

D gene: NA
J gene: TRBJ2-1
V gene: TRBV2
clone size: NA
CDR3 protein: CASSYRTGAYNEQFF
CDR3 DNA: TGTGCCAGCAGTTATAGGACTGGAGCCTACAATGAGCAGTTCTTC

D gene: TRBD1
J gene: TRBJ2-1
V gene: TRBV6-1
clone size: few
CDR3 protein: CASRPLDRVGNEQFF
CDR3 DNA: TGTGCCAGCAGACCTCTGGACAGGGTTGGCAATGAGCAGTTCTTC

D gene: NA
J gene: TRBJ2-3
V gene: TRBV20-1
clone size: NA
CDR3 protein: CSASVADTQYF
CDR3 DNA: TGCAGTGCTAGCGTCGCAGATACGCAGTATTTT

D gene: TRBD2
J gene: TRBJ2-1
V gene: TRBV4-1
clone size: few
CDR3 protein: CASSQVFGLAFNEQFF
CDR3 DNA: TGCGCCAGCAGCCAAGTCTTCGGACTAGCGTTCAATGAGCAGTTCTTC

D gene: NA
J gene: TRBJ2-2
V gene: TRBV9
clone size: NA
CDR3 protein: CASSVIPDGGELFF
CDR3 DNA: TGTGCCAGCAGCGTTATCCCCGACGGCGGGGAGCTGTTTTTT